A selection of T cell receptor beta chains follows, all from one sample in a study of regulatory T cells in long-lasting Graves disease. TCRdb called the multiplex PCR reads again in MiXCR, with one record for every CDR3 protein. The sample includes 400,000 to 500,000 distinct CDR3 sequences, around a fifth of them seen just once. This material consisted of peripheral blood mononuclear cells (PBMCs), taken when the disease was refractory, from a patient treated with antithyroid drugs. The receptors derive from a female donor with Graves disease. CDR3s include the opening cysteine and the closing phenylalanine or tryptophan. Each record gives: CDR3 length, V gene, J gene, D gene, clone size, CDR3 protein, CDR3 DNA. D genes are given only for firm matches. Part of the rows lack a size; the others show once, few, many or a class for expanded clones.

CDR3 length: 14
V gene: TRBV24-1
J gene: TRBJ2-7
D gene: -
clone size: many
CDR3 protein: CATSDTGRSYEQYF
CDR3 DNA: TGTGCCACCAGTGACACGGGAAGGAGCTACGAGCAGTACTTC

CDR3 length: 13
V gene: TRBV5-6
J gene: TRBJ2-1
D gene: -
clone size: few
CDR3 protein: CASSFGSYNEQFF
CDR3 DNA: TGTGCCAGCAGTTTCGGCTCCTACAATGAGCAGTTCTTC

CDR3 length: 14
V gene: TRBV11-2
J gene: TRBJ2-7
D gene: -
clone size: -
CDR3 protein: CASSRGAGSYEQYF
CDR3 DNA: TGTGCCAGCAGTCGTGGGGCGGGGTCCTACGAGCAGTACTTC

CDR3 length: 15
V gene: TRBV5-6
J gene: TRBJ1-4
D gene: -
clone size: few
CDR3 protein: CASSLVGGADEKLFF
CDR3 DNA: TGTGCCAGCAGCTTAGTCGGAGGGGCCGATGAAAAACTGTTTTTT

CDR3 length: 17
V gene: TRBV6-2/TRBV6-3
J gene: TRBJ1-4
D gene: -
clone size: -
CDR3 protein: CASSSESNREDNEKLFF
CDR3 DNA: TGTGCCAGCAGTTCCGAATCCAACAGGGAGGATAATGAAAAACTGTTTTTT

CDR3 length: 14
V gene: TRBV7-9
J gene: TRBJ2-5
D gene: -
clone size: -
CDR3 protein: CASSPPQGRETQYF
CDR3 DNA: TGTGCCAGCAGCCCACCCCAGGGAAGGGAGACCCAGTACTTC

CDR3 length: 15
V gene: TRBV9
J gene: TRBJ2-3
D gene: -
clone size: -
CDR3 protein: CASSVWAATTDTQYF
CDR3 DNA: TGTGCCAGCAGCGTCTGGGCAGCGACCACAGATACGCAGTATTTT

CDR3 length: 13
V gene: TRBV5-4
J gene: TRBJ2-2
D gene: -
clone size: -
CDR3 protein: CASSLRAPGELFF
CDR3 DNA: TGTGCCAGCAGCTTGAGAGCGCCCGGGGAGCTGTTTTTT

CDR3 length: 15
V gene: TRBV6-1
J gene: TRBJ2-7
D gene: TRBD2
clone size: -
CDR3 protein: CASSPGTSSTYEQYF
CDR3 DNA: TGTGCCAGTAGTCCCGGGACTAGCAGTACCTACGAGCAGTACTTC

CDR3 length: 12
V gene: TRBV28
J gene: TRBJ2-5
D gene: -
clone size: many
CDR3 protein: CASSLMTETQYF
CDR3 DNA: TGTGCCAGCAGTTTAATGACTGAGACCCAGTACTTC

CDR3 length: 16
V gene: TRBV6-2/TRBV6-3
J gene: TRBJ2-5
D gene: -
clone size: -
CDR3 protein: CASSYSGTSIGETQYF
CDR3 DNA: TGTGCCAGCAGTTACTCGGGGACCTCCATAGGGGAGACCCAGTACTTC

CDR3 length: 12
V gene: TRBV7-9
J gene: TRBJ2-5
D gene: TRBD1
clone size: -
CDR3 protein: CASSLVVGDSYF
CDR3 DNA: TGTGCCAGCAGCTTAGTCGTAGGGGACAGCTACTTC

CDR3 length: 15
V gene: TRBV7-9
J gene: TRBJ1-1
D gene: -
clone size: few
CDR3 protein: CASSSLQDDPTEAFF
CDR3 DNA: TGTGCCAGCAGTTCCCTACAGGACGACCCGACTGAAGCTTTCTTT

CDR3 length: 14
V gene: TRBV12-3/TRBV12-4
J gene: TRBJ1-1
D gene: -
clone size: many
CDR3 protein: CASKIQGLNTEAFF
CDR3 DNA: TGTGCCAGCAAGATACAGGGCCTGAACACTGAAGCTTTCTTT

CDR3 length: 21
V gene: TRBV12-3/TRBV12-4
J gene: TRBJ2-1
D gene: TRBD2
clone size: few
CDR3 protein: CASSPNLGLAGKNQRFNEQFF
CDR3 DNA: TGTGCCAGCAGTCCAAACTTGGGACTAGCGGGGAAAAATCAGAGGTTCAATGAGCAGTTCTTC

CDR3 length: 16
V gene: TRBV5-5
J gene: TRBJ1-6
D gene: -
clone size: -
CDR3 protein: CASSLSEGSYNSPLHF
CDR3 DNA: TGTGCCAGCAGCTTGTCGGAGGGCTCCTATAATTCACCCCTCCACTTT

CDR3 length: 16
V gene: TRBV27
J gene: TRBJ2-7
D gene: TRBD1
clone size: few
CDR3 protein: CASNTITTGLLGEQYF
CDR3 DNA: TGTGCCAGCAACACTATAACGACAGGGCTCCTGGGCGAGCAGTACTTC

CDR3 length: 13
V gene: TRBV2
J gene: TRBJ1-5
D gene: -
clone size: many
CDR3 protein: CASGREGNQPQHF
CDR3 DNA: TGTGCCAGCGGCAGGGAGGGGAATCAGCCCCAGCATTTT

CDR3 length: 15
V gene: TRBV4-1
J gene: TRBJ2-7
D gene: TRBD2
clone size: once
CDR3 protein: CASSQDTSAYYEQYF
CDR3 DNA: TGCGCCAGCAGCCAAGATACTAGCGCCTACTACGAGCAGTACTTC

CDR3 length: 14
V gene: TRBV7-9
J gene: TRBJ1-1
D gene: TRBD1
clone size: -
CDR3 protein: CASSQQGVGTEAFF
CDR3 DNA: TGTGCCAGCAGCCAACAGGGGGTGGGGACTGAAGCTTTCTTT

CDR3 length: 13
V gene: TRBV29-1
J gene: TRBJ2-5
D gene: -
clone size: many
CDR3 protein: CSVEGTGQETQYF
CDR3 DNA: TGCAGCGTTGAAGGAACAGGACAAGAGACCCAGTACTTC

CDR3 length: 13
V gene: TRBV7-6
J gene: TRBJ1-2
D gene: -
clone size: -
CDR3 protein: CASSAPWNYGYTF
CDR3 DNA: TGTGCCAGCAGCGCCCCGTGGAACTATGGCTACACCTTC

CDR3 length: 17
V gene: TRBV29-1
J gene: TRBJ2-7
D gene: -
clone size: -
CDR3 protein: CSVEDPKTGIGSYEQYF
CDR3 DNA: TGCAGCGTTGAAGATCCAAAAACAGGGATTGGAAGCTACGAGCAGTACTTC

CDR3 length: 14
V gene: TRBV4-2
J gene: TRBJ1-2
D gene: -
clone size: -
CDR3 protein: CASSQDRGPNGYTF
CDR3 DNA: TGTGCCAGCAGCCAAGATAGGGGTCCAAATGGCTACACCTTC

CDR3 length: 12
V gene: TRBV29-1
J gene: TRBJ2-1
D gene: -
clone size: -
CDR3 protein: CSVISTYNEQFF
CDR3 DNA: TGCAGCGTTATTAGTACCTACAATGAGCAGTTCTTC

CDR3 length: 14
V gene: TRBV28
J gene: TRBJ2-7
D gene: TRBD1
clone size: many
CDR3 protein: CASSLGGQPYEQYF
CDR3 DNA: TGTGCCAGCAGTTTAGGGGGACAGCCTTACGAGCAGTACTTC

CDR3 length: 14
V gene: TRBV28
J gene: TRBJ2-7
D gene: -
clone size: -
CDR3 protein: CASTFPGFTYEQYF
CDR3 DNA: TGTGCCAGCACATTTCCCGGTTTCACCTACGAGCAGTACTTC

CDR3 length: 14
V gene: TRBV28
J gene: TRBJ2-7
D gene: -
clone size: many
CDR3 protein: CASSTRDFGGEQYF
CDR3 DNA: TGTGCCAGCAGTACTAGGGACTTCGGGGGCGAGCAGTACTTC

CDR3 length: 15
V gene: TRBV28
J gene: TRBJ2-5
D gene: TRBD1
clone size: many
CDR3 protein: CASSFWTGIQETQYF
CDR3 DNA: TGTGCCAGCAGTTTTTGGACAGGGATTCAAGAGACCCAGTACTTC

CDR3 length: 16
V gene: TRBV6-5
J gene: TRBJ2-5
D gene: -
clone size: many
CDR3 protein: CASSYPWDSLAETQYF
CDR3 DNA: TGTGCCAGCAGTTACCCCTGGGACTCCTTGGCGGAGACCCAGTACTTC

CDR3 length: 14
V gene: TRBV29-1
J gene: TRBJ1-1
D gene: -
clone size: few
CDR3 protein: CSVGVLGRYAEAFF
CDR3 DNA: TGCAGCGTGGGGGTTCTAGGGAGATACGCTGAAGCTTTCTTT

CDR3 length: 18
V gene: TRBV7-9
J gene: TRBJ2-7
D gene: TRBD1
clone size: few
CDR3 protein: CASSLGTGGPQRGDEQYF
CDR3 DNA: TGTGCCAGCAGCTTAGGGACAGGGGGCCCCCAACGAGGGGACGAGCAGTACTTC

CDR3 length: 12
V gene: TRBV18
J gene: TRBJ1-1
D gene: -
clone size: -
CDR3 protein: CASAQGVTEAFF
CDR3 DNA: TGTGCCAGCGCACAGGGAGTTACTGAAGCTTTCTTT

CDR3 length: 14
V gene: TRBV12-3/TRBV12-4
J gene: TRBJ2-5
D gene: -
clone size: many
CDR3 protein: CASSFLEAGETQYF
CDR3 DNA: TGTGCCAGCAGTTTCTTGGAGGCAGGAGAGACCCAGTACTTC

CDR3 length: 16
V gene: TRBV24-1
J gene: TRBJ2-2
D gene: TRBD1
clone size: many
CDR3 protein: CATSDSDRGGTGELFF
CDR3 DNA: TGTGCCACCAGTGATTCGGACAGGGGGGGCACCGGGGAGCTGTTTTTT

CDR3 length: 13
V gene: TRBV12-3/TRBV12-4
J gene: TRBJ2-5
D gene: -
clone size: many
CDR3 protein: CASSGPDQETQYF
CDR3 DNA: TGTGCCAGCAGTGGGCCAGACCAAGAGACCCAGTACTTC

CDR3 length: 17
V gene: TRBV4-1
J gene: TRBJ1-1
D gene: -
clone size: few
CDR3 protein: CASSPHGTGSRNTEAFF
CDR3 DNA: TGCGCCAGCAGCCCCCACGGAACAGGCTCTAGGAACACTGAAGCTTTCTTT

CDR3 length: 15
V gene: TRBV5-6
J gene: TRBJ2-5
D gene: TRBD1
clone size: once
CDR3 protein: CASSSTGTGFETQYF
CDR3 DNA: TGTGCCAGCAGCTCTACCGGGACAGGGTTCGAGACCCAGTACTTC

CDR3 length: 15
V gene: TRBV6-6
J gene: TRBJ2-3
D gene: -
clone size: -
CDR3 protein: CASSWRSRLPDTQYF
CDR3 DNA: TGTGCCAGCAGTTGGAGATCCCGCTTACCAGATACGCAGTATTTT

CDR3 length: 17
V gene: TRBV12-3/TRBV12-4
J gene: TRBJ2-5
D gene: -
clone size: many
CDR3 protein: CASSSTVPGPKGETQYF
CDR3 DNA: TGTGCCAGCAGTTCCACCGTTCCGGGCCCGAAGGGAGAGACCCAGTACTTC